Each of the 21 T cell receptor beta chains below was sequenced from the same sample in a study of T cell responses to AZD1222 COVID-19 vaccine. The table came from immunoSEQ multiplex PCR; TCRdb's copy has only in-frame clones and leaves some out. The sample lists 95,000 to 150,000 clones, 85% to 90% seen once, with 3.1% in the top ten. Sequences were derived from peripheral blood, sampled on day 0 of AZD1222 vaccination. These receptors were taken from an adult in good health.

J is TRBJ1-2 and V is TRBV7-2, with D unclear. From germline, CDR1 is SGHTA and CDR2 FQGNSA. Trimming took off 0 bases at V and 7 bases at J, with 9 bases between the two ends. The CDR3 is 13 residues long. CDR3 nucleotides: TGTGCCAGCAGCTTAGCGCTCTCTGGTGGCTACACCTTC. It yields the protein CASSLALSGGYTF. Variable domain in full (rest from reference TRBV7-2 and TRBJ1-2): GAGVSQSPSNKVTEKGKDVELRCDPISGHTALYWYRQSLGQGLEFLIYFQGNSAPDKSGLPSDRFSAERTGGSVSTLTIQRTQQEDSAVYLCASSLALSGGYTFGSGTRLTVV.

The chain recombines TRBV9 with TRBJ1-2, with TRBD1 as a possible D gene (6 bases). Germline CDR1 and CDR2: SGDLS and YYNGEE. The CDR3 runs to 14 residues. V shed 4 bases and J shed 8 bases, with 18 bases lying between them. Written as DNA, the CDR3 is TGTGCCAGCAGCTCAGGGGCACAAAACAGCGGCTACACCTTC. Protein product: CASSSGAQNSGYTF.

CDR3 loop: CASSQAGGRAEAFF. CDR3 coding DNA: TGCGCCAGCAGCCAAGCCGGGGGGAGGGCTGAAGCTTTCTTT. The chain joins TRBV4-1 to TRBJ1-1; D may be TRBD1 (5 bases). Germline V CDR1 and CDR2: MGHRA, YSYEKL. There are 14 residues in the CDR3. Trimming took 1 base from V and 6 from J, leaving 12 bases between them.

The chain is built from TRBV7-2 and TRBJ1-4; D is uncertain. Trimming stripped 5 bases from V and 8 bases from J, with 15 bases between. Germline CDR1 is SGHTA and CDR2 is FQGNSA. The CDR3 covers 14 residues. CDR3 coding DNA: TGTGCCAGCAGCCGCAGGCGGCTGGGGGAAAAACTGTTTTTT. It translates to CASSRRRLGEKLFF.

For the CDR3, the DNA is TGTGCCAGCAGCCGCCCCGAGGTCAGGGTCGACTATGGCTACACCTTC. This encodes CASSRPEVRVDYGYTF. This chain links TRBV7-9 with TRBJ1-2, with D possibly TRBD1 on 5 matching bases. The V gene's germline CDR1 is SEHNR and CDR2 FQNEAQ (reference sequence). The V end lost 5 bases, the J end lost 3 bases, and 19 bases lay between the germline ends. The CDR3 is made up of 16 amino acids. The entire variable domain, with the rest obtained from reference TRBV7-9 and TRBJ1-2, is as follows: DTGVSQNPRHKITKRGQNVTFRCDPISEHNRLYWYRQTLGQGPEFLTYFQNEAQLEKSRLLSDRFSAERPKGSFSTLEIQRTEQGDSAMYLCASSRPEVRVDYGYTFGSGTRLTVV.

The genes are TRBV6-1 and TRBJ2-5; D possibly matches TRBD1 or TRBD2 (6 bases each). CDR1 is MNHNS, CDR2 SASEGT, per germline. The CDR3 loop spans 14 amino acids. V was cut by 1 base and J by 5 bases, with 11 bases left in between. The DNA of the CDR3 is TGTGCCAGCAGTGAAGGGGGGGCGTGGGAGACCCAGTACTTC. It specifies CASSEGGAWETQYF.

The chain has TRBV5-1 and TRBJ1-3; perhaps TRBD1 as D (6 bases). V was pared by 2 bases and J by 1 base, with 7 bases between. The CDR3 loop spans 14 amino acids. Germline V lookup: CDR1 SGHRS, CDR2 YFSETQ. This CDR3 is CASSFTGSGNTIYF. The CDR3 bases are TGCGCCAGCAGCTTTACAGGGTCTGGAAACACCATATATTTT.

V and J are TRBV27 and TRBJ1-5; D remains unclear. Between the trimmed V and J ends, which lost 3 bases and 6 bases, there was a span of 6 bases. The length of the CDR3 is 12 residues. Looked up from germline, CDR1 is MNHEY and CDR2 is SMNVEV (reference sequence). CDR3 protein: CASSFLGQPQHF. The DNA of the CDR3 is TGTGCCAGCAGTTTCCTAGGTCAGCCCCAGCATTTT.

V is TRBV7-3 and J is TRBJ2-7, with 11 bases that match TRBD2. After removal of 1 base from V and 5 bases from J, the junction contained 4 bases not matched to a gene. The germline V gene encodes CDR1 SGHTA and CDR2 FQGTGA. The CDR3 loop spans 15 amino acids. As DNA, the CDR3 is TGTGCCAGCAGCTTAAAGGCTAGCGGGAGGAACGAGCAGTACTTC. Translation: CASSLKASGRNEQYF.

The CDR3 nucleotides are TGTGCCAGCAGCTCTAGTAGCGGGATGTTCAATGAGCAGTTCTTC. It translates to CASSSSSGMFNEQFF. The rearrangement uses TRBV7-2 and TRBJ2-1; TRBD2 aligns across 8 bases. The CDR3 has 15 amino acids. Germline V gene lookup returns CDR1 SGHTA and CDR2 FQGNSA. V gave up 4 bases and J gave up 6 bases; unmatched junction bases: 8.

The chain joins TRBV10-3 to TRBJ1-1, with 8 bases aligning to TRBD1. The CDR3 spans 14 residues. CDR1 is ENHRY and CDR2 is SYGVKD in the germline V gene. V lost 4 bases, J lost 5 bases, and 6 bases stayed unmatched. The CDR3 region has the DNA TGTGCCATCAGTGCAGGGGGCAGGGGGACTGAAGCTTTCTTT. Translated, it gives CAISAGGRGTEAFF.

Only a few counts were recorded for this clone. The J gene is TRBJ2-1, the V gene TRBV9; D not resolved. Trimming took off 3 bases at V and 5 bases at J, with 9 bases between the two ends. CDR3 size: 13 residues. Germline V lookup: CDR1 SGDLS, CDR2 YYNGEE. The chain's CDR3 is CASSARPDNEQFF. Written as DNA, the CDR3 is TGTGCCAGCAGCGCTCGCCCCGACAATGAGCAGTTCTTC.

J is TRBJ2-4 and V is TRBV3-1 (or the pseudogene TRBV3-2); D gene uncertain. V lost 1 base, J lost 8 bases, and 6 bases lay in between. The CDR3 has 12 residues. Germline V gene data show CDR1 as LGHDT and CDR2 as YNNKEL (reference sequence). Here the CDR3 DNA reads TGTGCCAGCAGCCAAGTTTTGTACATTCAGTACTTC. The encoded protein is CASSQVLYIQYF.

The rearrangement uses TRBV6-5 and TRBJ1-4; D perhaps matches TRBD1 (5 bases). The CDR3 extends over 15 amino acids. Germline CDR1 MNHEY, CDR2 SVGAGI. The V and J ends lost 4 bases and 5 bases respectively, with 14 bases between them. In DNA, the CDR3 is TGTGCCAGCAGTTTAACCGGGACGGCGAATGAAAAACTGTTTTTT. It translates to CASSLTGTANEKLFF.

V gene TRBV28 combines with J gene TRBJ2-7; the D is unclear. The CDR3 is 14 amino acids. The germline gives CDR1 MDHEN, CDR2 SYDVKM. V was shortened by 6 bases and J by 7 bases, with 19 bases between the two germline ends. This chain's CDR3 is CASSIGRFDWEQYF. As DNA, the CDR3 is TGTGCCAGCAGCATCGGCCGGTTTGATTGGGAGCAGTACTTC.

This chain joins TRBV29-1 and TRBJ2-2; 7 nucleotides agree with TRBD1. CDR1 and CDR2 (germline): SQVTM, ANQGSEA. The CDR3 has 13 amino acids. Trimming cost V 7 bases and J 4 bases; bases outside gene matches: 6. The CDR3 loop reads CSAETGITGELFF. The CDR3 DNA reads TGCAGCGCCGAGACAGGGATCACCGGGGAGCTGTTTTTT.

J is TRBJ1-2 and V is TRBV14; TRBD1 might be the D (6 bases). CDR1 is SGHDN, CDR2 FVKESK, per germline. The CDR3 covers 15 residues. Trimming shortened V by 0 bases and J by 4 bases, and 12 bases separated the two germline ends. The CDR3 DNA follows: TGTGCCAGCAGCCAAGAGGCAGGGGTGATCTATGGCTACACCTTC. This sequence encodes CASSQEAGVIYGYTF.

The gene calls are TRBV6-2 or TRBV6-3 and TRBJ1-5; maybe TRBD1 (6 bases). The CDR3 has 12 residues. The V end lost 0 bases, the J end lost 9 bases, and 6 bases lay between the germline ends. The germline CDR1 and CDR2 sequences are MNHEY and SVGEGT. For the CDR3, the DNA is TGTGCCAGCAGTTACTCAGGGGGGCCCCAGCATTTT. Encoded protein: CASSYSGGPQHF.

This clone was seen once. The V and J genes are TRBV28 and TRBJ1-5; D perhaps matches TRBD1 (5 bases). The length of the CDR3 is 17 residues. Germline loops: CDR1 MDHEN, CDR2 SYDVKM. V lost 0 bases and J 1 base, leaving 13 bases between the germline ends. CDR3 DNA sequence: TGTGCCAGCAGTTTATGGTGGGGGAAAGGGAGCAATCAGCCCCAGCATTTT. Amino acids: CASSLWWGKGSNQPQHF. The full variable domain, its missing parts supplied by reference TRBV28 and TRBJ1-5, is DVKVTQSSRYLVKRTGEKVFLECVQDMDHENMFWYRQDPGLGLRLIYFSYDVKMKEKGDIPEGYSVSREKKERFSLILESASTNQTSMYLCASSLWWGKGSNQPQHFGDGTRLSIL.

The CDR3 DNA follows: TGTGCCAGCTCACCACCGGCAGGGCGAAGAAACACCATATATTTT. As protein: CASSPPAGRRNTIYF. The chain carries TRBV18 and TRBJ1-3; D is perhaps TRBD1 (5 bases). The ends were cut back, 0 bases at V and 5 bases at J, with 11 bases in the middle. The CDR3 sequence is 15 residues long. The germline V gene has CDR1 KGHSH and CDR2 LQKENI.

The V gene is TRBV30, the J gene TRBJ1-1; maybe TRBD1 (5 bases). V lost 1 base, J lost 1 base, and 10 bases lay in between. This CDR3 comprises 14 residues. CDR1 is GTSNPN and CDR2 is SVGIG in the germline V gene (reference sequence). Here the CDR3 DNA reads TGTGCCTGGAGTGGGGGGTGGGCGAACACTGAAGCTTTCTTT. Its protein product is CAWSGGWANTEAFF.